This TCR beta chain came from a study of cytomegalovirus exposure and HLA in healthy donors. Overall study findings and caveats: Association with HLA alleles at 0.05 false discovery rate was found for 16,951 TCR beta sequences in a later analysis.

There are 13 residues in the CDR3. V lost 5 bases and J lost 3, with 11 bases in between. The germline V gene has CDR1 SGHRS and CDR2 YFSETQ. Researchers ran the PCR with 60 Vbeta and 13 Jbeta primers. Sequencing used immunoSEQ multiplex PCR; TCRdb keeps in-frame clones, though not all of them. Here the sample spans around 150,000 clones, roughly four fifths being singletons. As concerns this clone: Its antigen is currently unknown.

The TCR comes from a man aged 50 to 60 in good health and CMV-seropositive. Sequenced: PBMCs. The rearrangement links TRBV5-1 to TRBJ1-2, with D tentatively TRBD1 (6 bases). This CDR3 is CASRPGDHYGYTF. Written as DNA, the CDR3 is TGCGCCAGCAGGCCAGGGGATCACTATGGCTACACCTTC.